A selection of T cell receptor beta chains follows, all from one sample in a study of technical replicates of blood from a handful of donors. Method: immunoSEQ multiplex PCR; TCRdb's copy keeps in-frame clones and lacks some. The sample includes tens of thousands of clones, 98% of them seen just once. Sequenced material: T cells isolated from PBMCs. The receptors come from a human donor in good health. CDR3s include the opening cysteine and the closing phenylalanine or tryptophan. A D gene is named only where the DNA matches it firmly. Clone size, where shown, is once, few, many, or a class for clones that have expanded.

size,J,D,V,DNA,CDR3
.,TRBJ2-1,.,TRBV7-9,TGTGCCAGCAGCTTACGCGGCGGTAGCTCCTACAATGAGCAGTTCTTC,CASSLRGGSSYNEQFF
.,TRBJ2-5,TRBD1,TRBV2,TGTGCCAGCAGTGGACAGGGGGGTTGGGAGACCCAGTACTTC,CASSGQGGWETQYF
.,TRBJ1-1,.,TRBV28,TGTGCCAGCAGTTTACAGGGGTCAGGAGCTTTCTTT,CASSLQGSGAFF
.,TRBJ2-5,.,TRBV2,TGTGCCACCCCGCCCAGTGGACAGCAAGAGACCCAGTACTTC,CATPPSGQQETQYF
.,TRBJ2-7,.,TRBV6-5,TGTGCCAGCAGTTACTCCCCAGATTACGAGCAGTACTTC,CASSYSPDYEQYF
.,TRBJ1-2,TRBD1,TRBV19,TGTGCCACCACAGACAGGGGGCGAGCTAACTATGGCTACACCTTC,CATTDRGRANYGYTF
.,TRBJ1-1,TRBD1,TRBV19,TGTGCCAGTAGTTCGCCGGGACAGGGGAACACTGAAGCTTTCTTT,CASSSPGQGNTEAFF
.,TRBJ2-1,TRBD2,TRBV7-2,TGTGCCAGCAGCTACCTAGCGGGGGGGCGCAATGAGCAGTTCTTC,CASSYLAGGRNEQFF
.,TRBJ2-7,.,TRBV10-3,TGTGCCATCAGTGCTGGGAGATCCTACGAGCAGTACTTC,CAISAGRSYEQYF
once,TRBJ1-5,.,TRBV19,TGTGCCAGTAGTGGGCAGGGTTCCGATCAGCCCCAGCATTTT,CASSGQGSDQPQHF
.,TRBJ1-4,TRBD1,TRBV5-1,TGCGCCAGCAGCTTGGCCAAGACAGGGGGGAATGAAAAACTGTTTTTT,CASSLAKTGGNEKLFF
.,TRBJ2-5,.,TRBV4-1,TGCGCCAGCAGCCAAGGGCGGGCGGCGGGGGCCCAAGAGACCCAGTACTTC,CASSQGRAAGAQETQYF
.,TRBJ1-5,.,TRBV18,TGTGCCAGCTCACAACTAATGGATCAGCCCCAGCATTTT,CASSQLMDQPQHF
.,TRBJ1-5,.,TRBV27,TGTGCCAGCAGTTTAGCGGGGATTCGCAATCAGCCCCAGCATTTT,CASSLAGIRNQPQHF
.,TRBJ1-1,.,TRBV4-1,TGCGCCAGCAGCCAAGCGGACAAGATTAACACTGAAGCTTTCTTT,CASSQADKINTEAFF
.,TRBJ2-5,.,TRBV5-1,TGCGCCAGCAGCCCAAAAAGAGACAGTCGTGAAGAGACCCAGTACTTC,CASSPKRDSREETQYF
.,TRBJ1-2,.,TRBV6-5,TGTGCCAGCAGCAAGACAGGAATTCCTAACTATGGCTACACCTTC,CASSKTGIPNYGYTF
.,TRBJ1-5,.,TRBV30,TGTGCCTGGAAAGAAACAGGGTTGGTTCGGAGCAATCAGCCCCAGCATTTT,CAWKETGLVRSNQPQHF
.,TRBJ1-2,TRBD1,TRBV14,TGTGCCAGCAGCCCTACAGGGGGCGCGGGCCGATGGGATGGCTACACCTTC,CASSPTGGAGRWDGYTF
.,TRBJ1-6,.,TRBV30,TGTGCCTGGAGGCCTTTTATCAGTATACAAGGGGCGTCTTCACCCCTCCACTTT,CAWRPFISIQGASSPLHF
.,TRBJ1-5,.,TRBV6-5,TGTGCCAGCAGTGTACAGGGCTATAGCAATCAGCCCCAGCATTTT,CASSVQGYSNQPQHF
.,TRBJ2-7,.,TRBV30,TGTGCCTGGAGTTTATCAGGGTACGAGCAGTACTTC,CAWSLSGYEQYF
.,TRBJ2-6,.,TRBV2,TGTGCCAGCAACGGTTACTCTGGGGCCAACGTCCTGACTTTC,CASNGYSGANVLTF
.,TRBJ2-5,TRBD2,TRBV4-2,TGTGCCAGCAGCCACCTCGGGACTAGCGGGGGGCAACATAAAGAGACCCAGTACTTC,CASSHLGTSGGQHKETQYF